A single sample gave rise to the 8 T cell receptor beta chains below, sequenced in a study of T-cell reconstitution after alpha-beta-depleted transplantation in children. The library targeted TCRbeta and was prepared with unique molecular identifiers. TCRdb used MiXCR to reprocess the PCR reads, holding one entry per CDR3 protein. This table has about half a million distinct CDR3 sequences, approximately 12% appearing once. Sequencing used PBMCs from the stem cell graft donor, obtained from the stem cell graft. These receptors were obtained from a human donor who donated a stem cell graft to a child with combined immunodeficiency.

The CDR3 region is CASSQENREEQFF. DNA for the CDR3: TGCGCCAGCAGCCAAGAGAACCGAGAAGAGCAGTTCTTC. The chain joins TRBV4-3 to TRBJ2-1; D remains ambiguous. This CDR3 spans 13 amino acids. Trimming took 0 bases from V and 10 from J, leaving 10 bases between them. Germline CDR1 and CDR2: LGHNA and YSLEER.

This chain links TRBV12-3 or TRBV12-4 with TRBJ2-7; TRBD2 matches at 12 bases. There are 15 residues in the CDR3. V trimming: 6 bases; J trimming: 6 bases; junction bases outside the gene matches: 9. The CDR3 region is CASSLLTSGSGEQYF. DNA of the CDR3: TGTGCCAGCAGCCTACTGACTAGCGGGAGCGGCGAGCAGTACTTC.

The genes are TRBV4-3 and TRBJ1-2; D is unclear. CDR1 LGHNA and CDR2 YSLEER come from the germline V gene. The V end was cut by 0 bases, the J end by 3 bases, with 11 bases between. The CDR3 is 15 residues long. The CDR3 sequence is CASSQDYTAYYGYTF. The CDR3, as DNA: TGCGCCAGCAGCCAAGACTACACGGCGTACTATGGCTACACCTTC.

Many counts were recorded for this clonotype. The CDR3 spells CASSFLDTGETQYF. DNA of the CDR3: TGTGCCAGCAGTTTTTTAGATACGGGGGAGACCCAGTACTTC. The rearrangement links TRBV12-3 or TRBV12-4 to TRBJ2-5, with D possibly TRBD2 on 5 matching bases. The CDR3 is 14 residues long. Trimming took off 3 bases at V and 5 bases at J, with 13 bases between the two ends.

This clonotype was observed at least ten times. J is TRBJ1-1 and V is TRBV10-3, with D unresolved. CDR1 and CDR2 from the germline V gene are ENHRY and SYGVKD. V was cut by 5 bases and J by 1 base, with 14 bases left in between. This CDR3 comprises 15 residues. The CDR3 loop reads CAISLGWGTNTEAFF. CDR3 DNA sequence: TGTGCCATCAGTTTGGGGTGGGGTACGAACACTGAAGCTTTCTTT.

This clonotype appeared many times. The V gene is TRBV6-5, the J gene TRBJ2-1, with TRBD2 matching 10 bases. The CDR3 length is 15 residues. V lost 2 bases to trimming and J lost 8 bases; unmatched junction nucleotides: 6. Germline V gene lookup returns CDR1 MNHEY and CDR2 SVGAGI. DNA of the CDR3: TGTGCCAGCAGTTACGGGACTAGCGTCTTAGATGAGCAGTTCTTC. It encodes CASSYGTSVLDEQFF.

This clonotype occurred a few times. The chain has TRBV5-1 and TRBJ2-1; 7 bases are shared with TRBD2. CDR1 and CDR2 (germline): SGHRS, YFSETQ. The CDR3 consists of 15 residues. V shed 2 bases, J shed 9 bases, and the junction held 11 bases outside the gene matches. The CDR3 bases are TGCGCCAGCAGCTTCGGGGCGGGACCGGGGGGTGAGCAGTTCTTC. It codes for CASSFGAGPGGEQFF.

Ten or more counts support this clonotype. The rearrangement links TRBV20-1 to TRBJ1-5; D possibly corresponds to TRBD1 (5 bases). The CDR3 length is 14 residues. Germline V gene data show CDR1 as DFQATT and CDR2 as SNEGSKA (reference sequence). V shed 3 bases and J shed 1 base, with 10 bases lying between them. This CDR3 is CSASQGRSNQPQHF. CDR3 sequence (DNA): TGCAGTGCTAGTCAGGGAAGGAGCAATCAGCCCCAGCATTTT.